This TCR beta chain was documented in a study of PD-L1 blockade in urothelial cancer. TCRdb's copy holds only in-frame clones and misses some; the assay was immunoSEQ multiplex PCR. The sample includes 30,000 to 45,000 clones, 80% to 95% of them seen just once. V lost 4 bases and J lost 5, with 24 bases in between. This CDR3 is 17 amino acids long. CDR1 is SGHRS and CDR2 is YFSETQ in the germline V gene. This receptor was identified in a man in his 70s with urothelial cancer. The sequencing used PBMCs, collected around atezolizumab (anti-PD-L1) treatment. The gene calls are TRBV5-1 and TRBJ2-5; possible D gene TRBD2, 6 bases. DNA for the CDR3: TGCGCCAGCAGCACCGCCGGGCCCCCTGGGACTTATGAGACCCAGTACTTC. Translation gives CASSTAGPPGTYETQYF.